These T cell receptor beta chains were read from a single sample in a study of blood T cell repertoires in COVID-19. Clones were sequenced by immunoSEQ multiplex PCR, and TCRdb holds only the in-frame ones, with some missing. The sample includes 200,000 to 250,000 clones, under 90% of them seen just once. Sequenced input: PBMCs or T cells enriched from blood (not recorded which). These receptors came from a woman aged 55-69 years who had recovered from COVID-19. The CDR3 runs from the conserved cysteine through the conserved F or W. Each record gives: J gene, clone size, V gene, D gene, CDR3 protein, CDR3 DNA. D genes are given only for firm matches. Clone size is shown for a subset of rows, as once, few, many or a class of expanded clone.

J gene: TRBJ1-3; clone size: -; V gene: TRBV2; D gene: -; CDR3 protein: CASRPEGNTIYF; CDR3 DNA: TGTGCCAGCAGGCCCGAGGGAAACACCATATATTTT
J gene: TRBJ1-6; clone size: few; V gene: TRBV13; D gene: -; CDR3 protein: CASSSTGRVHSPLHF; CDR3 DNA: TGTGCCAGCAGCTCTACAGGGCGAGTGCATTCACCCCTCCACTTT
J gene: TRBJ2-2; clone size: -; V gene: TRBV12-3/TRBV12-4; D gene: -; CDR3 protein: CASSPQGVGELFF; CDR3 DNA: TGTGCCAGCAGTCCCCAGGGTGTCGGGGAGCTGTTTTTT
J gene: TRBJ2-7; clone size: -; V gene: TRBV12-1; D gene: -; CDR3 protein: CASSPDYEQYF; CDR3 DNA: TGTGCCAGCAGTCCAGACTACGAGCAGTACTTC
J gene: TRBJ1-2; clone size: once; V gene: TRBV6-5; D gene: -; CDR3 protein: CASSYSTGGGYTF; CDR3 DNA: TGTGCCAGCAGTTACTCGACGGGGGGCGGCTACACCTTC
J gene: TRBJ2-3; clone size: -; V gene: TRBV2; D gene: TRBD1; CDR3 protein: CASSETGVGTDTQYF; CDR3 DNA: TGTGCCAGCAGTGAGACAGGGGTGGGTACAGATACGCAGTATTTT
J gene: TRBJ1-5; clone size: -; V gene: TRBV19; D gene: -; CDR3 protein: CASSIDLSQGSISNQPQHF; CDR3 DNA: TGTGCCAGTAGTATAGACCTGTCGCAGGGGTCCATTAGCAATCAGCCCCAGCATTTT
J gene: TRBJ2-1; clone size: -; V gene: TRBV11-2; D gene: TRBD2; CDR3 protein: CASSQTPASGRGNEQFF; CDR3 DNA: TGTGCCAGCAGCCAAACTCCGGCTAGCGGGAGAGGCAATGAGCAGTTCTTC
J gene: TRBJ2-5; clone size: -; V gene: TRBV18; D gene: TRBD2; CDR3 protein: CASSPIGGRETQYF; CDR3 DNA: TGTGCCAGCTCACCTATAGGCGGGAGAGAGACCCAGTACTTC
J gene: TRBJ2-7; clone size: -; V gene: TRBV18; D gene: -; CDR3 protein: CASSPQPLAVGVYEQYF; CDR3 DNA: TGTGCCAGCTCACCACAGCCCTTAGCGGTGGGGGTCTACGAGCAGTACTTC
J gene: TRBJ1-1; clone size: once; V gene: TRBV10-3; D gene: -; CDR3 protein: CAISATEAFF; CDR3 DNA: TGTGCCATCAGTGCTACTGAAGCTTTCTTT
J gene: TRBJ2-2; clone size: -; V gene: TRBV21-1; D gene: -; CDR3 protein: CAIIRDRETGELFF; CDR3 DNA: TGTGCCATAATAAGGGACAGGGAGACCGGGGAGCTGTTTTTT
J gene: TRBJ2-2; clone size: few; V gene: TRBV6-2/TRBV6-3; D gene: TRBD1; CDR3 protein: CASSLQGDTGELFF; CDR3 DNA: TGTGCCAGCAGCCTACAGGGGGACACCGGGGAGCTGTTTTTT
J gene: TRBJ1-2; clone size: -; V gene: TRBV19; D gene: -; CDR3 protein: CASSIQVTAYGYTF; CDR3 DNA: TGTGCCAGTAGTATACAGGTGACAGCCTATGGCTACACCTTC
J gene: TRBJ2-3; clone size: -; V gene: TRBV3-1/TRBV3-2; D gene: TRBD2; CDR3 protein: CASSHAGGPSDTQYF; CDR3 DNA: TGTGCCAGCAGTCATGCGGGAGGGCCATCAGATACGCAGTATTTT
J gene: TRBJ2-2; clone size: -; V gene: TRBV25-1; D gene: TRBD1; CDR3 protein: CASSRGGGTGELFF; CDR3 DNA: TGTGCCAGCAGTAGAGGGGGCGGCACCGGGGAGCTGTTTTTT
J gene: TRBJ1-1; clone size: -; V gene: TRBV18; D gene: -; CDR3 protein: CASSRTGSQRGGTEAFF; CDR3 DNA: TGTGCCAGCTCACGCACCGGATCGCAAAGGGGTGGTACTGAAGCTTTCTTT
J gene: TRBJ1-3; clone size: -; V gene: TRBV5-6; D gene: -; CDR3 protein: CASSSPGASGNTIYF; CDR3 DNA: TGTGCCAGCAGCTCACCAGGGGCCTCTGGAAACACCATATATTTT
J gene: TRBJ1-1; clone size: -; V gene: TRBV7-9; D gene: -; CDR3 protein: CASSSGSLKNTEAFF; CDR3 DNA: TGTGCCAGCAGCTCCGGGTCTCTTAAGAACACTGAAGCTTTCTTT
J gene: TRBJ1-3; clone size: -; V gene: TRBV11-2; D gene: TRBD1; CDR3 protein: CASTQGAAGNTIYF; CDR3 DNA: TGTGCCAGCACCCAGGGGGCAGCTGGAAACACCATATATTTT
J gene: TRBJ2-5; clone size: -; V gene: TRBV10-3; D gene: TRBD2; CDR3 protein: CAISDLAGAGETQYF; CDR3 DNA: TGTGCCATCAGCGACCTAGCGGGGGCTGGGGAGACCCAGTACTTC
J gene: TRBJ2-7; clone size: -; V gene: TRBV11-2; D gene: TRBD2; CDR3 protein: CAGSLGLAAYEQYF; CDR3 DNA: TGTGCCGGATCGTTGGGACTAGCTGCCTACGAGCAGTACTTC
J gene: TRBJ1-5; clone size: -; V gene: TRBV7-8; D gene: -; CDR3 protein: CASSLGPRELRNQPQHF; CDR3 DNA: TGTGCCAGCAGCTTAGGTCCCCGGGAACTTCGAAATCAGCCCCAGCATTTT
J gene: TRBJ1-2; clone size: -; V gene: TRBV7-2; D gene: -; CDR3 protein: CASSLVGVRGYTF; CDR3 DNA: TGTGCCAGCAGCTTAGTCGGTGTACGGGGCTACACCTTC